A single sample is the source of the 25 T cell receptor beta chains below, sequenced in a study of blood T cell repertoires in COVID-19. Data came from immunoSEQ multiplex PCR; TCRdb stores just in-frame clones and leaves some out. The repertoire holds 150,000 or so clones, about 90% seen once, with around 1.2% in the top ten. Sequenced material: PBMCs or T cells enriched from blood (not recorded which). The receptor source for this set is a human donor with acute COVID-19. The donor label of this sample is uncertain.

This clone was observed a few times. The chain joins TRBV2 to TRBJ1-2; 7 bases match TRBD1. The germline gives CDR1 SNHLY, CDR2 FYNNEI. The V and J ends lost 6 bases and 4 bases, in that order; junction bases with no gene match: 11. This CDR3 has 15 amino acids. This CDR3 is CASRPTGQWVYGYTF. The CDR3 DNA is TGTGCCAGCAGACCCACGGGACAGTGGGTCTATGGCTACACCTTC.

This chain's CDR3 is CASSLPQAMNTEAFF. Here the CDR3 DNA reads TGTGCCAGCAGCTTGCCGCAGGCTATGAACACTGAAGCTTTCTTT. The V call is TRBV5-4, the J call TRBJ1-1; D gene unclear. V was cut by 1 base and J by 0 bases, with 10 bases left in between. Germline V gene lookup returns CDR1 SGHNT and CDR2 YYREEE (reference sequence). The CDR3 totals 15 residues.

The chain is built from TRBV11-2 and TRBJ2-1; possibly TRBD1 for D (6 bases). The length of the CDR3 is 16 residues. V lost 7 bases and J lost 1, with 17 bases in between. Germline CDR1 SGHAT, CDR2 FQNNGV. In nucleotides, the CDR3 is TGTGCCAGCACCACTGGACAGTTATCATCCTACAATGAGCAGTTCTTC. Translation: CASTTGQLSSYNEQFF.

The CDR3 DNA follows: TGTGCCAGCTCACCTTCCGGGACTAGCGGGGGTTATGAGCAGTACTTC. This gives the protein CASSPSGTSGGYEQYF. This sequence joins TRBV18 and TRBJ2-7, with 14 bases fitting TRBD2. V shed 3 bases and J 7 bases; nucleotides not matched to a gene: 8. Per germline, CDR1 KGHSH and CDR2 LQKENI. The CDR3 has 16 amino acids. Based on the CDR3 plus reference TRBV18 and TRBJ2-7, the full variable domain is NAGVMQNPRHLVRRRGQEARLRCSPMKGHSHVYWYRQLPEEGLKFMVYLQKENIIDESGMPKERFSAEFPKEGPSILRIQQVVRGDSAAYFCASSPSGTSGGYEQYFGPGTRLTVT.

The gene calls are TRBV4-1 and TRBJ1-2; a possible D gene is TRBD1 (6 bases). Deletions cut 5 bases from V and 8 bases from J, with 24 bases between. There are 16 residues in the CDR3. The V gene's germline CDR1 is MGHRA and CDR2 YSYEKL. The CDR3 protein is CASSNLPRGRGEGYTF. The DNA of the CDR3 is TGCGCCAGCAGCAATCTCCCCAGGGGAAGAGGAGAAGGCTACACCTTC.

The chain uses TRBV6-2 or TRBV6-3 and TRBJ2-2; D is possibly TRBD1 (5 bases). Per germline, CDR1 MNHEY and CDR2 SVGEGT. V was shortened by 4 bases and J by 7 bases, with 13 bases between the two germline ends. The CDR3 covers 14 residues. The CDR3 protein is CASSSFTTDGELFF. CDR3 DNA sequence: TGTGCCAGCAGTTCCTTCACGACAGACGGGGAGCTGTTTTTT.

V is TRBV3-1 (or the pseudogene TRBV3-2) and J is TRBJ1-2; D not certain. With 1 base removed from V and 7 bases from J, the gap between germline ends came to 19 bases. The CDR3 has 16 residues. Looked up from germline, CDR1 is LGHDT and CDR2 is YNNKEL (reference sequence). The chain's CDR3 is CASSQASGLHARGYTF. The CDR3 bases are TGTGCCAGCAGCCAAGCCTCCGGACTTCACGCGCGTGGCTACACCTTC.

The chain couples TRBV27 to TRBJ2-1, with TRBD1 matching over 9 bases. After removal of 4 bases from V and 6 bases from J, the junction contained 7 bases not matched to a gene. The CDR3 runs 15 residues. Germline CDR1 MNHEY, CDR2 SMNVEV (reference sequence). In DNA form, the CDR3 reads TGTGCCAGCAGTTCCCCGGGACAGGGTATCAATGAGCAGTTCTTC. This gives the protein CASSSPGQGINEQFF.

CDR3 nucleotides: TGTGCCAGCAGCCAAGACCGCCGTCGGGGGGGGAACACTGAAGCTTTCTTT. This codes for CASSQDRRRGGNTEAFF. The chain is built from TRBV14 and TRBJ1-1; D possibly corresponds to TRBD1 (5 bases). There are 17 residues in the CDR3. The V gene's germline CDR1 is SGHDN and CDR2 FVKESK. Trimming removed 0 bases at V and 1 base at J, with 15 bases between.

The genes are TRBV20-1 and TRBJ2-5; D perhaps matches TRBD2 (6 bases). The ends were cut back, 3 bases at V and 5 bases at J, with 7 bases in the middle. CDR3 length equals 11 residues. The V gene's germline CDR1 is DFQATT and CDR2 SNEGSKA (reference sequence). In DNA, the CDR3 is TGCAGTGCTAGCGCGGGGGAGACCCAGTACTTC. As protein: CSASAGETQYF.

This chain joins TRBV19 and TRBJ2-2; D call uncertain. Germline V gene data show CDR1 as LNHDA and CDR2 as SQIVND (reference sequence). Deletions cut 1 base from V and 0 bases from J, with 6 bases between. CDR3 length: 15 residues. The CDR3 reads CASSIGASNTGELFF. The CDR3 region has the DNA TGTGCCAGTAGTATAGGGGCCTCGAACACCGGGGAGCTGTTTTTT.

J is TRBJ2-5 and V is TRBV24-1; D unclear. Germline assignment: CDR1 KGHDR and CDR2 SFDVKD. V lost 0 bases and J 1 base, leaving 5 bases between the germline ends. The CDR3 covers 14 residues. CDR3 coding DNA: TGTGCCACCAGTGATTTGCCCGTCCAAGAGACCCAGTACTTC. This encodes CATSDLPVQETQYF.

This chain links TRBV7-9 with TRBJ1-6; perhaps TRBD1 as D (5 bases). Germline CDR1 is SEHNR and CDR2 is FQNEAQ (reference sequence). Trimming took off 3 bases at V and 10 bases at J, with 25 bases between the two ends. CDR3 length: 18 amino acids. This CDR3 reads CASSFVGGAPWELSPLHF. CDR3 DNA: TGTGCCAGCAGCTTCGTGGGGGGTGCCCCGTGGGAGTTGTCACCCCTCCACTTT.

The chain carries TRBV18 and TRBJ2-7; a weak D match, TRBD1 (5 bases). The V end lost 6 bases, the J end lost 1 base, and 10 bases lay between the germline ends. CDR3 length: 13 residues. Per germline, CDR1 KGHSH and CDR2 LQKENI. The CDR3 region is CASSAPGSYEQYF. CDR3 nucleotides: TGTGCCAGCTCTGCCCCAGGGTCCTACGAGCAGTACTTC.

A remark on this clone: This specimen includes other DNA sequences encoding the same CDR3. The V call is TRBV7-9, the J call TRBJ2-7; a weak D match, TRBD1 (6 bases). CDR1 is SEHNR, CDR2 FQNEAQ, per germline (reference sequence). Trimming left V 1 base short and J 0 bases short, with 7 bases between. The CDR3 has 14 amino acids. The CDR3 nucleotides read TGTGCCAGCAGCTTAGGGACAGTCTCCTACGAGCAGTACTTC. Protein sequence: CASSLGTVSYEQYF.

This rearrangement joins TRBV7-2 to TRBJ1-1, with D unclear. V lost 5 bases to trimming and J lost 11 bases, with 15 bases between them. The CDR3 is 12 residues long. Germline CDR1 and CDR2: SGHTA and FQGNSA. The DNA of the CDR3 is TGTGCCAGCAGCCTATGGTCGACGGGGGCTTTCTTT. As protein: CASSLWSTGAFF.

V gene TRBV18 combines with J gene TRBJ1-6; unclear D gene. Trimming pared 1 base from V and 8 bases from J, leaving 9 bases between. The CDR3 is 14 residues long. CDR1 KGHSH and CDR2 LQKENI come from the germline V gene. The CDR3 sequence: CASSPRPGDSPLHF. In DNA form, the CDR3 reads TGTGCCAGCTCACCACGGCCCGGGGATTCACCCCTCCACTTT.

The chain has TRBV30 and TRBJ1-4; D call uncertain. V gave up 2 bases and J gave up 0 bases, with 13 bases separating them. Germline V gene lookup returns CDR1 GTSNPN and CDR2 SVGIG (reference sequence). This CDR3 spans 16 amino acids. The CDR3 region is CAWSSLGLSTNEKLFF. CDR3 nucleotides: TGTGCCTGGAGTTCTCTAGGACTGTCAACTAATGAAAAACTGTTTTTT. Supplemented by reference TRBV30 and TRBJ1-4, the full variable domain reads SQTIHQWPATLVQPVGSPLSLECTVEGTSNPNLYWYRQAAGRGLQLLFYSVGIGQISSEVPQNLSASRPQDRQFILSSKKLLLSDSGFYLCAWSSLGLSTNEKLFFGSGTQLSVL.

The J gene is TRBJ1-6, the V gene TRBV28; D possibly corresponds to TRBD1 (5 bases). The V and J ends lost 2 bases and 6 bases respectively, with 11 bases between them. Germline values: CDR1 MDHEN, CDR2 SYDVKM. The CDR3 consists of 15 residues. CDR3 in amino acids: CASSLGGVANSPLHF. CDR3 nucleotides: TGTGCCAGCAGTTTAGGGGGGGTGGCTAATTCACCCCTCCACTTT.

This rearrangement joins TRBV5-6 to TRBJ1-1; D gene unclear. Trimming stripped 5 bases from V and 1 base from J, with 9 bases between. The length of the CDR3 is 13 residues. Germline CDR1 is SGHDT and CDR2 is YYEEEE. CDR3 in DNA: TGTGCCAGCAGAACCCGAGGGAACACTGAAGCTTTCTTT. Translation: CASRTRGNTEAFF.

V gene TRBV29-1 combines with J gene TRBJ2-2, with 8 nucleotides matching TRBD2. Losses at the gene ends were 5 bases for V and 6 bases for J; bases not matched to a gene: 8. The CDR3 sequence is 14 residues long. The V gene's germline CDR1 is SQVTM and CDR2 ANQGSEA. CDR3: CSVRTGGIAGELFF. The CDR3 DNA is TGCAGCGTTAGAACGGGGGGGATCGCCGGGGAGCTGTTTTTT.

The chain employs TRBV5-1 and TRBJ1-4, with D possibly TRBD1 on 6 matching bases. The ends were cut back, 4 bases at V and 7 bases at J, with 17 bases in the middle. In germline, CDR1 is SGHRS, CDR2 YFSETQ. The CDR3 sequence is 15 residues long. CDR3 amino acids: CASSPTGGRLEKLFF. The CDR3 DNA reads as TGCGCCAGCAGCCCCACGGGGGGGCGCCTTGAAAAACTGTTTTTT.

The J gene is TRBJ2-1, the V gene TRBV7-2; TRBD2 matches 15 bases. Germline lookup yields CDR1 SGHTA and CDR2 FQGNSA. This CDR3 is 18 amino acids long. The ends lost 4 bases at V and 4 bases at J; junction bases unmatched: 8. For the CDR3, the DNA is TGTGCCAGCAGCTCTCGGACTAGCGGGGGGGCATCTTACAATGAGCAGTTCTTC. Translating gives CASSSRTSGGASYNEQFF.

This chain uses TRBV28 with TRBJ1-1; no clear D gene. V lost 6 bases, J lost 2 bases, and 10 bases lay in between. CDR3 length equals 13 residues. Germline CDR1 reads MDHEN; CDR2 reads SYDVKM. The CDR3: CASSLTVNTEAFF. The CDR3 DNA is TGTGCCAGCAGCCTCACAGTAAACACTGAAGCTTTCTTT.

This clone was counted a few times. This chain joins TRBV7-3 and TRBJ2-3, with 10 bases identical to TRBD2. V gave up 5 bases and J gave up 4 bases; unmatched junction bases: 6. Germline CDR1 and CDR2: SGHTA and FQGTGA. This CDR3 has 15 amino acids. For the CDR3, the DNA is TGTGCCAGCAGCCCTAGCGGGGGTCTCTCAGATACGCAGTATTTT. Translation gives CASSPSGGLSDTQYF.